Listed below are T cell receptor beta chains from one sample, sequenced in a study of response to subunit inactivated influenza vaccine. One entry per CDR3 protein results from TCRdb running MiXCR on the RT-PCR reads. Of more than 550,000 distinct CDR3 sequences listed, about 12% are singletons. Sequenced material: PBMCs from blood, taken on the day of vaccination. The receptors were gathered from a man aged 45-65 years who received an inactivated influenza vaccine. Both conserved end residues are part of each CDR3. The D gene is left open where the match is weak. Size is omitted from some rows. Given values are once, few, many or a class for expanded clones.

-	TRBV13	-	TRBJ2-2	CASSLGTEELFF	TGTGCCAGCAGCTTGGGGACCGAGGAGCTGTTTTTT
-	TRBV20-1	-	TRBJ2-7	CSARDPYSYEQYF	TGCAGTGCTAGAGATCCCTACTCCTACGAGCAGTACTTC
-	TRBV29-1	-	TRBJ1-1	CSVEKGTEAFF	TGCAGCGTTGAAAAGGGGACTGAAGCTTTCTTT
few	TRBV4-2	-	TRBJ2-7	CASSQDWGSYYEQYF	TGTGCCAGCAGCCAAGATTGGGGAAGCTACTACGAGCAGTACTTC
few	TRBV29-1	TRBD1	TRBJ2-2	CSVGTGSWSGELFF	TGCAGCGTGGGGACAGGGTCTTGGTCCGGGGAGCTGTTTTTT
few	TRBV9	TRBD1	TRBJ2-5	CASSVEGGTGRETQYF	TGTGCCAGCAGCGTAGAAGGGGGGACAGGGCGGGAGACCCAGTACTTC
-	TRBV12-3/TRBV12-4	-	TRBJ2-1	CASSPRQTNEQFF	TGTGCCAGCAGTCCACGACAGACCAATGAGCAGTTCTTC
few	TRBV24-1	-	TRBJ2-7	CATSEKQGTKYF	TGTGCCACCAGTGAGAAACAGGGAACGAAGTACTTC
-	TRBV9	-	TRBJ2-7	CASSVAGQGGYEQYF	TGTGCCAGCAGCGTAGCTGGGCAGGGTGGCTACGAGCAGTACTTC
few	TRBV27	TRBD2	TRBJ2-3	CASSPPSGVTDTQYF	TGTGCCAGCAGTCCCCCTAGCGGGGTCACAGATACGCAGTATTTT
-	TRBV14	-	TRBJ2-3	CASSRIYDTQYF	TGTGCCAGCAGCCGGATATATGATACGCAGTATTTT
few	TRBV15	TRBD2	TRBJ2-1	CATSGTSGPGREFF	TGTGCCACCAGCGGAACTAGCGGTCCAGGGAGAGAGTTCTTC
-	TRBV4-3	-	TRBJ2-3	CASSPLLLADTQYF	TGCGCCAGCAGCCCTCTTTTATTAGCGGATACGCAGTATTTT
-	TRBV2	-	TRBJ2-7	CASSEGSRVQYF	TGTGCCAGCAGTGAAGGTAGCCGGGTACAGTACTTC
-	TRBV4-2	-	TRBJ1-2	CASTHNAGVFIDYGYTF	TGTGCCAGCACTCACAACGCCGGGGTCTTCATAGACTATGGCTACACCTTC
-	TRBV3-1	TRBD2	TRBJ2-7	CASSQGVLAGVRRYF	TGTGCCAGCAGCCAAGGGGTACTAGCGGGGGTTAGACGGTACTTC
-	TRBV12-3/TRBV12-4	-	TRBJ2-1	CASSTVGSNEQFF	TGTGCCAGCAGCACGGTCGGGTCCAATGAGCAGTTCTTC
many	TRBV7-2	TRBD2	TRBJ2-3	CASSLAAGVSDTQYF	TGTGCCAGCAGCTTAGCAGCGGGAGTTTCAGATACGCAGTATTTT
few	TRBV7-2	TRBD1	TRBJ1-1	CASRLQQGAFTEAFF	TGTGCCAGCAGACTACAACAGGGGGCTTTCACTGAAGCTTTCTTT
few	TRBV14	-	TRBJ2-7	CASSLQPRVGYEQYF	TGTGCCAGCAGCCTCCAACCGCGGGTCGGCTACGAGCAGTACTTC
few	TRBV4-3	-	TRBJ2-3	CASSQDGGRDTQYF	TGCGCCAGCAGCCAAGATGGGGGGCGGGATACGCAGTATTTT
-	TRBV20-1	-	TRBJ2-5	CSAKLPVQETQYF	TGCAGTGCTAAGCTTCCAGTCCAAGAGACCCAGTACTTC